Below, 19 T cell receptor beta chains from the same sample are listed, as sequenced in a study of tumor and adjacent non-tumor tissue in lung cancer listed by TCRdb under 2018. RNA was isolated from bulk unsorted tissue, and RNA quality was assessed with a NanoDrop ND-1000 and an Agilent 2100. Library prep was done by multiplex PCR. The sequencer listed for this sample is Illumina HiSeq 2500. Following protocols modified from ARM-PCR, the researchers constructed TCRbeta libraries through three rounds of nested PCR with primers (Table S4). TCRdb's own reprocessing of the public reads used fastp at Q25 and MiXCR and kept productive beta chains. CDR3 protein duplicates are merged, each entry listing the most common genes and DNA. The sample table records about 85,000 distinct CDR3 sequences; about 66% of these occur just once. The ten biggest clones cover more than 14% of the sample. The sample was lung tumor tissue. The receptors stem from a man in his 70s with non-small cell lung cancer.

Regarding this clonotype: The junction does not match germline at one end; this may be a read error. V gene TRBV5-4 combines with J gene TRBJ2-3; D might be TRBD1 (6 bases). Germline V gene data show CDR1 as SGHNT and CDR2 as YYREEE (reference sequence). This CDR3 has 15 residues. The CDR3 sequence is CASSQQGRDTDMQYF. DNA for the CDR3: TGTGCCAGCAGCCAACAGGGTAGGGACACAGATATGCAGTATTTT. The whole variable domain, filled in from reference TRBV5-4 and TRBJ2-3, reads ETGVTQSPTHLIKTRGQQVTLRCSSQSGHNTVSWYQQALGQGPQFIFQYYREEENGRGNFPPRFSGLQFPNYSSELNVNALELDDSALYLCASSQQGRDTDMQYFGPGTRLTVL.

Points on this clonotype: One end of the junction fails to match germline, which may point to a read error. The J gene is TRBJ2-7, the V gene TRBV20-1; the D gene could be TRBD1 or TRBD2 (6 bases each). There are 16 residues in the CDR3. Germline V gene sequence: CDR1 DFQATT, CDR2 SNEGSKA (reference sequence). The CDR3 here is CNARDLRRDNAYEQYF. CDR3 in DNA: TGCAATGCTAGAGATTTAAGGCGGGACAACGCTTACGAGCAGTACTTC.

Details on this clonotype: This may be a read error, as it is one base from a much larger clone. This chain joins TRBV28 and TRBJ2-1; 16 nucleotides agree with TRBD2. CDR1 MDHEN and CDR2 SYDVKM come from the germline V gene. Trimming took 10 bases from V and 8 from J; bases not matched to a gene: 14. The CDR3 consists of 17 residues. The CDR3 DNA reads TGTGCCAACAGATTGCCGGGACTAGCGGGAGGGCCCGATGAGCAGTTCTTC. Its translation is CANRLPGLAGGPDEQFF.

Regarding this clonotype: Its ends do not fully match the called genes, so a read error is possible. The rearrangement joins TRBV7-9 to TRBJ2-7, with D maybe TRBD2 (5 bases). The germline V gene encodes CDR1 SEHNR and CDR2 FQNEAQ (reference sequence). This CDR3 comprises 14 residues. CDR3 loop: CANSLEGQAVEQYF. CDR3 nucleotides: TGTGCCAACAGCTTAGAGGGCCAGGCCGTCGAGCAGTACTTC. The full variable domain, its missing parts supplied by reference TRBV7-9 and TRBJ2-7, is DTGVSQNPRHKITKRGQNVTFRCDPISEHNRLYWYRQTLGQGPEFLTYFQNEAQLEKSRLLSDRFSAERPKGSFSTLEIQRTEQGDSAMYLCANSLEGQAVEQYFGPGTRLTVT.

To note about this clonotype: A single base separates this from a much larger clone, so it may be a read error. The genes are TRBV6-6 and TRBJ2-3; the match to TRBD1 covers 8 bases. Germline CDR1 MNHNY, CDR2 SVGAGI (reference sequence). This CDR3 region has 15 residues. J lost 4 bases, V lost 2 bases, and 5 bases had no gene match. This CDR3 is CASSYQTGVADTQYF. CDR3 coding DNA: TGTGCCAGCAGTTACCAGACAGGGGTGGCAGATACGCAGTATTTT.

This clonotype was recorded only once. The rearrangement joins TRBV12-3 or TRBV12-4 to TRBJ1-5, with D uncertain. The CDR3 extends over 14 amino acids. In DNA form, the CDR3 reads TGTGTCAGGAGCGATCGGAGGAGGAATCAGCCCCAGCATTTT. Protein product: CVRSDRRRNQPQHF.

This clonotype was seen a few times. The chain uses TRBV5-1 and TRBJ1-4; 7 bases match TRBD1. Germline V CDR1 and CDR2: SGHRS, YFSETQ. The CDR3 length is 17 residues. V shed 1 base and J 1 base; nucleotides not matched to a gene: 7. CDR3 in amino acids: CASSLISGDRTNEKLFF. CDR3 coding DNA: TGCGCCAGCAGCTTGATCTCGGGGGACAGAACTAATGAAAAACTGTTTTTT. Full variable domain (missing parts from reference TRBV5-1 and TRBJ1-4): KAGVTQTPRYLIKTRGQQVTLSCSPISGHRSVSWYQQTPGQGLQFLFEYFSETQRNKGNFPGRFSGRQFSNSRSEMNVSTLELGDSALYLCASSLISGDRTNEKLFFGSGTQLSVL.

As for this clonotype: As the CDR3 is not closed by the conserved phenylalanine or tryptophan, this likely results from a read error. The chain recombines TRBV20-1 with TRBJ1-2, with a weak D call TRBD1 (6 bases). The CDR3 runs 14 residues. The germline CDR1 and CDR2 sequences are DFQATT and SNEGSKA (reference sequence). V lost 3 bases, J lost 5 bases, and 16 bases lay in between. The CDR3 sequence is CSARAGASEYGYTI. Here the CDR3 DNA reads TGCAGTGCTAGGGCAGGGGCCTCAGAGTATGGCTACACCATC.

In this sample, this clonotype turned up a few times. This could be a read error, since a much larger clone is one nucleotide away. This sequence joins TRBV4-1 and TRBJ1-2; no clear D gene. This CDR3 contains 11 residues. Germline CDR1 and CDR2: MGHRA and YSYEKL. The CDR3 DNA reads as TGCACCAGCAGCCAAGATAGGGCCCCATGGTTC. It is translated as CTSSQDRAPWF.

The chain combines TRBV24-1 with TRBJ2-7; D may correspond to TRBD1 or TRBD2 (5 bases each). This CDR3 region has 14 residues. Germline assignment: CDR1 KGHDR and CDR2 SFDVKD. V was trimmed by 6 bases and J by 3 bases, leaving 14 bases between them. CDR3 nucleotide sequence: TGTGCCACCAGTTCCCGGGACGGATTCTACGAGCAGTACTTC. Translation gives CATSSRDGFYEQYF.

This chain connects TRBV4-1 to TRBJ2-7, with a tentative D call TRBD2 (5 bases). V gave up 4 bases and J gave up 2 bases, with 15 bases separating them. The CDR3 spans 15 residues. Germline CDR1 MGHRA, CDR2 YSYEKL. The CDR3 nucleotides read TGCGCCAGCAGCCTCTGGACTTGCGAAACCTACGAGCAGTACTTC. Encoded protein: CASSLWTCETYEQYF.

Details on this clonotype: Its ends do not fully match the called genes, so a read error is possible. This chain connects TRBV2 to TRBJ1-6; D perhaps matches TRBD1 (5 bases). The V gene's germline CDR1 is SNHLY and CDR2 FYNNEI. The CDR3 is 13 residues long. The CDR3 here is CASKTALNSRLHF. The DNA for the CDR3 is TGTGCCAGCAAGACAGCCCTAAATTCACGCCTCCACTTT.

This clonotype came up once. The junction departs from germline at one end; a sequencing error may be responsible. This chain joins TRBV5-6 and TRBJ1-3, with TRBD1 identical over 7 bases. The CDR3 length is 15 residues. The germline V gene has CDR1 SGHDT and CDR2 YYEEEE. The CDR3 region has the DNA TGCGACAGCAGCTCGGGACAGAACTCTGGAAACACCATATATTTT. Its translation is CDSSSGQNSGNTIYF.

Details on this clonotype: A much larger clone sits a single nucleotide away, making a read error possible. The conserved phenylalanine or tryptophan normally closing the CDR3 is absent here, so this likely arose from a read error. V gene TRBV6-1 combines with J gene TRBJ2-1; 12 bases align to TRBD1. CDR3 length: 16 residues. J gave up 4 bases and V 6 bases, and 7 bases lay outside the gene matches. Germline V gene lookup returns CDR1 MNHNS and CDR2 SASEGT. CDR3 sequence (DNA): TGTGCCAGCAGAGCCGGGGACAGGGGGCCTTACAATGAGCAGTTCCTC. It is translated as CASRAGDRGPYNEQFL.

A word on this clonotype: Here the CDR3 omits its conserved ending phenylalanine or tryptophan, so a read error is the likely source. No DNA is shown, since the ends of the CDR3 on it are uncertain; the CDR3 is the one TCRdb lists. The gene calls are TRBV28 and TRBJ2-7. The germline V gene has CDR1 MDHEN and CDR2 SYDVKM. The CDR3 sequence runs 12 residues, both termini included. The chain's CDR3 is CASSLSGYEQYY.

As regards this clonotype: One end of the junction is discordant with germline, which a read error may explain. The genes are TRBV12-3 or TRBV12-4 and TRBJ2-7, with D possibly matching TRBD1 (5 bases). CDR3 size: 12 residues. The CDR3, as DNA: TGTGCCAGCAGTAGACAGCCCCGCGAGCAGTATTTC. This encodes CASSRQPREQYF.

By share, this clonotype counts as medium-sized. This chain connects TRBV7-9 to TRBJ1-5; TRBD1 matches 8 bases. Germline lookup yields CDR1 SEHNR and CDR2 FQNEAQ (reference sequence). Unmatched junction bases numbered 3, after V lost 4 bases and J lost 4 bases. The CDR3 spans 14 residues. CDR3 nucleotides: TGTGCCAGCAGCTGGACAGGGATTAATCAGCCCCAGCATTTT. This encodes CASSWTGINQPQHF.

This clonotype appeared a few times. A read error is possible here, since a much larger clone lies one base away. It is likely a read error, because the conserved phenylalanine at the end of the CDR3 is missing. The chain couples TRBV6-2 or TRBV6-3 to TRBJ2-5, with D perhaps matching TRBD2 (6 bases). From germline, CDR1 is MNHEY and CDR2 SVGEGT. V gave up 0 bases and J gave up 4 bases, with 18 bases separating them. The CDR3 is 17 residues long. The CDR3 reads CASSYSGRGAGRETQYL. The DNA for the CDR3 is TGTGCCAGCAGTTACTCCGGGAGAGGGGCGGGAAGAGAGACCCAGTACCTC.

On this clonotype: Relative to the germline gene, one junction end is altered; a read error may explain this. The gene calls are TRBV11-3 and TRBJ1-1, with D maybe TRBD1 (6 bases). In germline, CDR1 is SGHNT, CDR2 YENEEA. This CDR3 region has 16 residues. The CDR3 DNA reads TGTGCCATCAGCCGCGGCGGGACAAATATGAACACTGAGGCATTCTTT. Residues: CAISRGGTNMNTEAFF. Together with reference TRBV11-3 and TRBJ1-1, the CDR3 gives the full variable domain: EAGVVQSPRYKIIEKKQPVAFWCNPISGHNTLYWYLQNLGQGPELLIRYENEEAVDDSQLPKDRFSAERLKGVDSTLKIQPAELGDSAVYLCAISRGGTNMNTEAFFGQGTRLTVV.